A single sample is the source of the 30 T cell receptor beta chains below, sequenced in a study of CD4 T cells in lung cancer. At least 3 cm from the malignant lesion, non-adjacent lung tissue was taken from the same resection. Method: immunoSEQ multiplex PCR; TCRdb's copy keeps in-frame clones and lacks some. The repertoire consists of around 11,000 clones, with about three fifths occurring once and the leading ten covering 15%. The sample taken for sequencing was normal lung tissue taken away from the tumor. All receptors come from a man aged 60-69 years with non-small cell lung cancer.

The rearrangement joins TRBV2 to TRBJ1-1; 10 bases line up with TRBD1. Trimming cost V 0 bases and J 6 bases; bases outside gene matches: 4. The CDR3 length is 15 residues. The germline V gene encodes CDR1 SNHLY and CDR2 FYNNEI. The CDR3 region has the DNA TGTGCCAGCAGTGAAGCGACAGGGGGCTTTGCTGAAGCTTTCTTT. Encoded protein: CASSEATGGFAEAFF.

The V gene is TRBV7-9, the J gene TRBJ2-1, with TRBD2 matching 10 bases. Germline-derived CDR1 and CDR2 are SEHNR and FQNEAQ (reference sequence). V shed 6 bases and J 8 bases; nucleotides not matched to a gene: 4. This CDR3 region has 13 residues. CDR3 sequence (DNA): TGTGCCAGCAGAGCGGGAGGGATGGATGAGCAGTTCTTC. The encoded protein is CASRAGGMDEQFF.

The count of this clone is one. The chain recombines TRBV5-6 with TRBJ2-5, with D possibly TRBD1 on 6 matching bases. The CDR3 loop spans 16 amino acids. The germline V and J ends were trimmed by 2 bases and 4 bases, with 18 bases remaining between them. Germline V gene data show CDR1 as SGHDT and CDR2 as YYEEEE. The CDR3 loop reads CASSLKGAGVVETQYF. The CDR3 DNA reads TGTGCCAGCAGCTTAAAAGGTGCAGGGGTGGTAGAGACCCAGTACTTC.

This chain joins TRBV4-1 and TRBJ1-4; perhaps TRBD1 as D (5 bases). This CDR3 spans 14 amino acids. Germline assignment: CDR1 MGHRA and CDR2 YSYEKL. V was cut by 2 bases and J by 5 bases, with 9 bases left in between. DNA of the CDR3: TGCGCCAGCAGCCAACTGGGGGGGAATGAAAAACTGTTTTTT. This codes for CASSQLGGNEKLFF.

This chain joins TRBV28 and TRBJ2-7, with D possibly matching TRBD1 (5 bases). CDR1 and CDR2 from the germline V gene are MDHEN and SYDVKM. Deletions cut 7 bases from V and 6 bases from J, with 13 bases between. This CDR3 spans 12 amino acids. In nucleotides, the CDR3 is TGTGCCAGCACAGGGTCTGAGGTCGAGCAGTACTTC. This gives the protein CASTGSEVEQYF.

The rearrangement joins TRBV5-1 to TRBJ2-5; 12 bases align to TRBD2. The CDR3 totals 17 residues. The germline gives CDR1 SGHRS, CDR2 YFSETQ. V trimming: 1 base; J trimming: 5 bases; junction bases outside the gene matches: 9. The CDR3 region has the DNA TGCGCCAGCAGCTTGATGACTAGCGGGAGCCGGAGTGAGACCCAGTACTTC. Residues: CASSLMTSGSRSETQYF. Full variable domain (rest looked up from reference TRBV5-1 and TRBJ2-5): KAGVTQTPRYLIKTRGQQVTLSCSPISGHRSVSWYQQTPGQGLQFLFEYFSETQRNKGNFPGRFSGRQFSNSRSEMNVSTLELGDSALYLCASSLMTSGSRSETQYFGPGTRLLVL.

This chain links TRBV7-6 with TRBJ1-2; D is perhaps TRBD1 (6 bases). V was shortened by 4 bases and J by 2 bases, with 14 bases between the two germline ends. This CDR3 contains 15 residues. CDR1 is SGHVS and CDR2 is FNYEAQ in the germline V gene. The CDR3 protein is CASSSRAGANYGYTF. The CDR3 region has the DNA TGTGCCAGCAGCTCCCGCGCAGGGGCAAACTATGGCTACACCTTC.

The chain has TRBV19 and TRBJ2-7; 10 bases match TRBD1. This CDR3 region has 15 residues. V was pared by 4 bases and J by 3 bases, with 6 bases of the junction left unmatched. From germline, CDR1 is LNHDA and CDR2 SQIVND (reference sequence). The CDR3 coding sequence is TGTGCCAGTAGTACACGGACAGGGGGGAGCTACGAGCAGTACTTC. Amino acid sequence: CASSTRTGGSYEQYF.

This chain uses TRBV5-1 with TRBJ2-3; D not resolved. Germline V gene sequence: CDR1 SGHRS, CDR2 YFSETQ. Trimming cost V 0 bases and J 4 bases, with 12 bases left between them. The CDR3 has 15 amino acids. CDR3 bases: TGCGCCAGCAGCTTGGGTAGTAGTTTCCCAGATACGCAGTATTTT. Translating gives CASSLGSSFPDTQYF.

Only a few counts were recorded for this clone. The CDR3 nucleotides are TGCGCCAGCAGCACAGGGGGTATCCAAGAGACCCAGTACTTC. This codes for CASSTGGIQETQYF. The gene calls are TRBV5-1 and TRBJ2-5, with 8 bases identical to TRBD1. The CDR3 totals 14 residues. The germline V gene encodes CDR1 SGHRS and CDR2 YFSETQ. J was trimmed by 1 base and V by 4 bases; bases with no gene match: 3. Filled out from reference TRBV5-1 and TRBJ2-5, the complete variable domain reads KAGVTQTPRYLIKTRGQQVTLSCSPISGHRSVSWYQQTPGQGLQFLFEYFSETQRNKGNFPGRFSGRQFSNSRSEMNVSTLELGDSALYLCASSTGGIQETQYFGPGTRLLVL.

V is TRBV5-1 and J is TRBJ1-2; D may be TRBD1 (6 bases). Germline assignment: CDR1 SGHRS and CDR2 YFSETQ. Trimming took off 0 bases at V and 4 bases at J, with 7 bases between the two ends. This CDR3 has 13 amino acids. Written as DNA, the CDR3 is TGCGCCAGCAGCTTGGCAGGGGTCTATGGCTACACCTTC. Translated, it gives CASSLAGVYGYTF.

V gene TRBV15 combines with J gene TRBJ2-3; TRBD1 agrees at 7 bases. The CDR3 is made up of 18 amino acids. CDR1 is LNHNV and CDR2 is YYDKDF in the germline V gene (reference sequence). Trimming took 0 bases from V and 3 from J; bases not matched to a gene: 12. The CDR3 nucleotides are TGTGCCACCAGCAGAGATCTGGTGGGCAGGGGGAGAACAGATACGCAGTATTTT. It specifies CATSRDLVGRGRTDTQYF.

The chain links TRBV5-1 to TRBJ2-7; 9 bases match TRBD2. V lost 4 bases to trimming and J lost 5 bases; unmatched junction nucleotides: 10. This CDR3 spans 15 amino acids. The germline gives CDR1 SGHRS, CDR2 YFSETQ. The CDR3 loop reads CASSPRGREGNEQYF. The DNA of the CDR3 is TGCGCCAGCAGCCCCCGCGGGCGGGAGGGGAACGAGCAGTACTTC.

The V and J genes are TRBV5-8 and TRBJ2-5, with 10 bases identical to TRBD1. The last part of the DNA fits TRBJ2-7 better; the J call may be wrong. This CDR3 region has 14 residues. CDR1 and CDR2 from the germline V gene are SGHTS and YDEGEE. The CDR3 coding sequence is TGTGCCAGCAGCTTGGGGACAGGGGGCTACGAGCAGTACTTC. Translated, it gives CASSLGTGGYEQYF.

This clone was found a few times. The chain has TRBV2 and TRBJ1-3; D ambiguous. This CDR3 is built from 15 residues. The germline gives CDR1 SNHLY, CDR2 FYNNEI. The V and J ends lost 4 bases and 0 bases respectively, with 10 bases between them. The DNA of the CDR3 is TGTGCCAGCAGTGTAGTATTCGGCTCTGGAAACACCATATATTTT. It is translated as CASSVVFGSGNTIYF.

The table lists this clone with a few counts. This same CDR3 is encoded by further DNA sequences in the sample. The genes are TRBV5-5 and TRBJ1-3; D is uncertain. In germline, CDR1 is SGHKS, CDR2 YYEKEE (reference sequence). Trimming took off 0 bases at V and 0 bases at J, with 7 bases between the two ends. The CDR3 is 15 residues long. CDR3 sequence (DNA): TGTGCCAGCAGCTTGGGCGGCTACTCTGGAAACACCATATATTTT. This encodes CASSLGGYSGNTIYF.

The sample holds one count of this clone. V and J are TRBV6-1 and TRBJ2-5; no reliable D call. Germline loops: CDR1 MNHNS, CDR2 SASEGT. With 5 bases removed from V and 1 base from J, the gap between germline ends came to 8 bases. The CDR3 contains 13 residues. The DNA for the CDR3 is TGTGCCAGCAGTCCCCGGTTCCAAGAGACCCAGTACTTC. Translating it yields CASSPRFQETQYF.

By frequency in the sample, this clone is medium-sized. This chain joins TRBV6-6 and TRBJ2-1, with 7 bases identical to TRBD2. The CDR3 has 13 residues. V lost 7 bases to trimming and J lost 6 bases; unmatched junction nucleotides: 6. CDR1 and CDR2 from the germline V gene are MNHNY and SVGAGI (reference sequence). Here the CDR3 reads CASKGGSGNEQFF. The CDR3 DNA follows: TGTGCCAGCAAAGGCGGGAGTGGCAATGAGCAGTTCTTC.

In this sample, this clone is medium-sized. The chain combines TRBV5-4 with TRBJ2-5, with D perhaps TRBD2 (5 bases). The V end lost 2 bases, the J end lost 1 base, and 9 bases lay between the germline ends. The CDR3 sequence is 14 residues long. From germline, CDR1 is SGHNT and CDR2 YYREEE (reference sequence). CDR3 sequence: CASSFGGLQETQYF. DNA of the CDR3: TGTGCCAGCAGCTTCGGCGGGCTCCAAGAGACCCAGTACTTC.

In its sample, this clone was seen a few times. V and J are TRBV19 and TRBJ2-1; perhaps TRBD2 as D (5 bases). This CDR3 has 15 residues. Germline loops: CDR1 LNHDA, CDR2 SQIVND (reference sequence). V lost 3 bases to trimming and J lost 4 bases, with 13 bases between them. The CDR3 loop reads CASSMGAEIYNEQFF. CDR3 in DNA: TGTGCCAGTAGTATGGGAGCGGAAATTTACAATGAGCAGTTCTTC. The full variable domain, rest sourced from reference TRBV19 and TRBJ2-1, is DGGITQSPKYLFRKEGQNVTLSCEQNLNHDAMYWYRQDPGQGLRLIYYSQIVNDFQKGDIAEGYSVSREKKESFPLTVTSAQKNPTAFYLCASSMGAEIYNEQFFGPGTRLTVL.

The chain has TRBV5-1 and TRBJ2-5; D unclear. Germline assignment: CDR1 SGHRS and CDR2 YFSETQ. V lost 0 bases and J 4 bases, leaving 19 bases between the germline ends. The CDR3 consists of 17 residues. In nucleotides, the CDR3 is TGCGCCAGCAGCTTGGATTTCGGTTCAGGCCTTAGAGAGACCCAGTACTTC. This translates into CASSLDFGSGLRETQYF.

The rearrangement links TRBV5-1 to TRBJ2-2; TRBD1 agrees at 11 bases. CDR3 length: 18 amino acids. Germline CDR1 is SGHRS and CDR2 is YFSETQ. J lost 0 bases, V lost 4 bases, and 8 bases had no gene match. CDR3 sequence reads: CASSNTGTGGANTGELFF. The CDR3 coding sequence is TGCGCCAGCAGCAACACCGGGACAGGGGGGGCGAACACCGGGGAGCTGTTTTTT.

This clone has just a few counts. In DNA form, the CDR3 reads TGTGCCAGCAGCGCCGGGATCCTAGCGGGAGACAATGAGCAGTTCTTC. As protein: CASSAGILAGDNEQFF. The chain uses TRBV9 and TRBJ2-1; 10 positions agree with TRBD2. Germline V gene data show CDR1 as SGDLS and CDR2 as YYNGEE. CDR3 length: 16 residues. V was clipped by 3 bases and J by 5 bases; unmatched bases: 8.

This clone is a singleton in its sample. This rearrangement joins TRBV19 to TRBJ2-6; TRBD1 matches at 9 bases. The trim removed 9 bases at V and 2 bases at J, leaving 5 bases unmatched. Germline-derived CDR1 and CDR2 are LNHDA and SQIVND (reference sequence). The CDR3 loop spans 15 amino acids. Here the CDR3 reads CASRDREAGANVLTF. The CDR3 DNA follows: TGTGCCAGCCGGGACAGGGAAGCTGGGGCCAACGTCCTGACTTTC.

The chain carries TRBV5-1 and TRBJ2-5; TRBD1 agrees at 7 bases. J gave up 5 bases and V 0 bases, and 7 bases lay outside the gene matches. CDR1 is SGHRS, CDR2 YFSETQ, per germline. The CDR3 consists of 15 residues. CDR3 region: CASSLGIGGAETQYF. The CDR3 bases are TGCGCCAGCAGCTTGGGTATAGGGGGCGCGGAGACCCAGTACTTC.

This chain links TRBV19 with TRBJ2-2; 7 bases are shared with TRBD2. There are 15 residues in the CDR3. V dropped 6 bases and J dropped 1; count of bases not matched to a gene: 5. The V gene's germline CDR1 is LNHDA and CDR2 SQIVND (reference sequence). CDR3 sequence reads: CASRIAGVNTGELFF. The CDR3 DNA sequence: TGTGCCAGTAGGATCGCGGGGGTGAACACCGGGGAGCTGTTTTTT.

This chain uses TRBV12-2 with TRBJ2-3; no check of the table's D call, TRBD2, against the DNA was made. TRBV12-2 has pseudogene status. There are 16 residues in the CDR3. Here the CDR3 DNA reads TGTGCAAGTCGCTTAGGTACTAGTTTTAACCCAGATACGCAGTATTTT. Translation: CASRLGTSFNPDTQYF.

The chain joins TRBV28 to TRBJ1-4; D unresolved. The CDR3 spans 12 residues. Germline-derived CDR1 and CDR2 are MDHEN and SYDVKM. V lost 5 bases, J lost 13 bases, and 14 bases lay in between. In nucleotides, the CDR3 is TGTGCCAGCAGTGCCCCGAGAGGTGGACTGTTTTTT. It specifies CASSAPRGGLFF.

The chain has TRBV27 and TRBJ2-7, with 9 bases matching TRBD2. This CDR3 is built from 15 residues. The trim removed 6 bases at V and 2 bases at J, leaving 8 bases unmatched. Germline CDR1 MNHEY, CDR2 SMNVEV (reference sequence). The CDR3 DNA follows: TGTGCCAGCAGGCTCGCCAGCGGGAGGACCTACGAGCAGTACTTC. Its protein is CASRLASGRTYEQYF.

This chain connects TRBV5-4 to TRBJ2-3; 11 positions agree with TRBD2. Trimming took 2 bases from V and 4 from J; bases not matched to a gene: 15. The CDR3 consists of 19 residues. Germline V gene lookup returns CDR1 SGHNT and CDR2 YYREEE (reference sequence). CDR3 sequence: CASSFPGGSGRAGADTQYF. DNA of the CDR3: TGTGCCAGCAGCTTTCCCGGGGGTAGCGGGAGGGCCGGGGCAGATACGCAGTATTTT.